This TCR beta chain was found in a study of T cell changes during pregnancy in multiple sclerosis (dated by TCRdb to the late 2010s). As for the study more broadly: In women with multiple sclerosis, the researchers looked at how the T cell repertoire shifted as pregnancy progressed.

Library method: the immunoSEQ multiplex PCR assay. TCRdb limited this immuneACCESS table to in-frame rearrangements with V and J called. A share of clones is missing; checked studies link under half to unresolved V genes, and the rest is unexplained. The sample has around 40,000 clones on record, about 88% of them singletons. Jointly, the top ten make up approximately 1.1% of the sample. There are 13 amino acids in the CDR3, from cysteine to phenylalanine inclusive. Of all the DNA, just the CDR3 is kept, 39 bases in frame from base 1. Reading the germline V gene (reference sequence) gives CDR1 LNHDA and CDR2 SQIVND. Relative to germline, V is missing 11 bases and J is missing 2 bases, with 9 bases of the junction outside any gene match. Remarks on this clone: This clone's antigen is unknown. Base qualities are missing; no much larger clone stands one base away.

The chain is made from TRBV19 and TRBJ2-7; a stretch of 7 junction bases matches TRBD2. Specimen: CD4+ T cells from peripheral blood mononuclear cells, collected in the first trimester of pregnancy. This clonotype was obtained from a female donor with multiple sclerosis, enrolled in a pregnancy study. The CDR3 here reads CASYGEGPYEQYF. The nucleotide sequence reads TGTGCCTCGTATGGGGAGGGCCCCTACGAGCAGTACTTC.